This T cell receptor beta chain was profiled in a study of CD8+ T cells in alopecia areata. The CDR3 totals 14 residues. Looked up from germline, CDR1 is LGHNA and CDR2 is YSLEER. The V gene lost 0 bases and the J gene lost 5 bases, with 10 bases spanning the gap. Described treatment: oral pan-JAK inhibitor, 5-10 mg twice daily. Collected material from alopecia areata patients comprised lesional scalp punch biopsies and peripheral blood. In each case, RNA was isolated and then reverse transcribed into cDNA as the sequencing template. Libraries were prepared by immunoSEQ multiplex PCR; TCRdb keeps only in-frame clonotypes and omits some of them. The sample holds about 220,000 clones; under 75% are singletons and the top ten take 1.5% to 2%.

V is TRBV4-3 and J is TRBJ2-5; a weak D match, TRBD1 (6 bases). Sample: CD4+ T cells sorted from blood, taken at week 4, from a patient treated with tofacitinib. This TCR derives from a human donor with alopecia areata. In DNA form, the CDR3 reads TGCGCCAGCAGCCAAGATATGGGGGCCGAGACCCAGTACTTC. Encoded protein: CASSQDMGAETQYF.